Below are 11 T cell receptor beta chains sequenced from a single sample in a study of cytomegalovirus exposure and HLA in healthy donors (dated by TCRdb to about 2017). Receptors were amplified or captured by the immunoSEQ multiplex PCR assay. For the multiplex PCR, a mixture combining 60 forward primers for TCR Vbeta segments and 13 reverse primers for TCR Jbeta segments was used. Imported from immuneACCESS, the table was reduced by TCRdb to in-frame sequences with V and J called. These copies leave out some clones; in studies compared against another copy, an unresolved V gene accounts for under half, and the cause of the remainder is not known. Recorded for this sample are fewer than 250,000 clones; more than 80% of them occurred a single time. In total, the top ten clones hold 2.5% to 3% of the sample. Sequenced input: PBMCs. The receptors were gathered from a young man in good health and CMV-seronegative.

The chain uses TRBV6-6 and TRBJ1-1; TRBD1 matches at 7 bases. This CDR3 has 15 residues. Trimming cost V 2 bases and J 1 base; bases outside gene matches: 4. Germline-derived CDR1 and CDR2 are MNHNY and SVGAGI (reference sequence). The CDR3 DNA sequence: TGTGCCAGCAGTTACCCGGGACAGCCGAACACTGAAGCTTTCTTT. The encoded protein is CASSYPGQPNTEAFF.

The chain carries TRBV4-3 and TRBJ1-2, with D possibly being TRBD1 (5 bases). Trimming removed 0 bases from V and 3 bases from J, with 11 bases in between. The CDR3 has 15 residues. CDR1 LGHNA and CDR2 YSLEER come from the germline V gene. The CDR3 loop reads CASSQDRSGDYGYTF. In DNA, the CDR3 is TGCGCCAGCAGCCAAGACAGGTCGGGGGACTATGGCTACACCTTC.

This sequence joins TRBV7-9 and TRBJ2-7; possible D gene TRBD2, 5 bases. The V gene lost 0 bases and the J gene lost 2 bases, with 11 bases spanning the gap. This CDR3 region has 15 residues. CDR1 SEHNR and CDR2 FQNEAQ come from the germline V gene (reference sequence). The CDR3 nucleotides read TGTGCCAGCAGCTTAGCGTCGGGGTTGACCTACGAGCAGTACTTC. Translation gives CASSLASGLTYEQYF.

The chain is built from TRBV6-5 and TRBJ2-7; D perhaps matches TRBD2 (7 bases). CDR1 and CDR2 from the germline V gene are MNHEY and SVGAGI. The CDR3 is 14 amino acids. Trimming took off 6 bases at V and 5 bases at J, with 17 bases between the two ends. Here the CDR3 DNA reads TGTGCCAGCAGAAAGGGGGGGCCCTCTAACGAGCAGTACTTC. Translating gives CASRKGGPSNEQYF.

This clone occurred once. The J gene is TRBJ2-5, the V gene TRBV7-9, with D hard to call. Looked up from germline, CDR1 is SEHNR and CDR2 is FQNEAQ (reference sequence). The length of the CDR3 is 16 residues. V was cut by 2 bases and J by 1 base, with 14 bases left in between. CDR3 DNA sequence: TGTGCCAGCAGCTTAAACTGGCAGGCCCCCCAAGAGACCCAGTACTTC. Translating it yields CASSLNWQAPQETQYF.

J is TRBJ2-7 and V is TRBV15, with a weak D call TRBD2 (5 bases). Germline CDR1 LNHNV, CDR2 YYDKDF (reference sequence). V was clipped by 3 bases and J by 9 bases, with 15 bases between them. This CDR3 spans 13 amino acids. The CDR3 region is CATSREVGVGQYF. For the CDR3, the DNA is TGTGCCACCAGCAGGGAGGTTGGGGTTGGGCAGTACTTC.

The chain carries TRBV4-1 and TRBJ1-1; D not resolved. There are 14 residues in the CDR3. The V gene's germline CDR1 is MGHRA and CDR2 YSYEKL. Trimming pared 5 bases from V and 3 bases from J, leaving 13 bases between. The CDR3 spells CASSVGNGDTEAFF. The CDR3 coding sequence is TGCGCCAGCAGCGTCGGAAACGGAGACACTGAAGCTTTCTTT.

In this sample, this clone turned up a few times. The junction and the germline gene differ at one end; a read error may be behind it. The V call is TRBV4-3, the J call TRBJ1-6, with 9 bases lining up with TRBD1. This CDR3 region has 15 residues. The V gene's germline CDR1 is LGHNA and CDR2 YSLEER. CDR3 residues: CVSSEGQGLGSPLHF. CDR3 sequence (DNA): TGCGTCAGCAGCGAGGGACAGGGCTTAGGTTCACCCCTCCACTTT.

The V call is TRBV4-1, the J call TRBJ1-2, with D uncertain. CDR1 is MGHRA, CDR2 YSYEKL, per germline. The CDR3 spans 12 residues. The V end was cut by 0 bases, the J end by 12 bases, with 11 bases between. The CDR3 coding sequence is TGCGCCAGCAGCCAAGATACTAGAGGGAACACCTTC. Translation: CASSQDTRGNTF.

V gene TRBV28 combines with J gene TRBJ2-5, with TRBD2 matching 8 bases. In germline, CDR1 is MDHEN, CDR2 SYDVKM. This CDR3 comprises 15 residues. The V gene end was trimmed by 5 bases and the J gene end by 9 bases; junction bases not matched to a gene: 14. CDR3 protein: CASSLPGLEVGAQYF. The CDR3 coding sequence is TGTGCCAGCAGTCTTCCGGGACTAGAAGTAGGGGCCCAGTACTTC. Full variable domain (remainder filled in from reference TRBV28 and TRBJ2-5): DVKVTQSSRYLVKRTGEKVFLECVQDMDHENMFWYRQDPGLGLRLIYFSYDVKMKEKGDIPEGYSVSREKKERFSLILESASTNQTSMYLCASSLPGLEVGAQYFGPGTRLLVL.

V is TRBV7-9 and J is TRBJ1-1; D possibly corresponds to TRBD1 (5 bases). V was shortened by 0 bases and J by 7 bases, with 15 bases between the two germline ends. CDR1 and CDR2 from the germline V gene are SEHNR and FQNEAQ (reference sequence). The CDR3 runs to 15 residues. DNA of the CDR3: TGTGCCAGCAGCTTAGCGAGTAGACAGAGGAATGAAGCTTTCTTT. Its protein product is CASSLASRQRNEAFF.